These T cell receptor beta chains were read from a single sample in a study of blood T cell repertoires in COVID-19. Produced via immunoSEQ multiplex PCR; TCRdb's table is partial and in-frame only. The sample has 120,000 or so clones; about 85% are singletons. The sample comprised peripheral blood. These receptors were collected from a man older than 75 with active or convalescent COVID-19. Both conserved end residues are trimmed from each CDR3. Each record gives: CDR3 length, J gene, V gene, CDR3 protein.

cdr3_length: 14; j_call: TRBJ1-1; v_call: TRBV18; cdr3_aa: ASSPSRMTDNTEAF
cdr3_length: 13; j_call: TRBJ2-7; v_call: TRBV11-2; cdr3_aa: ASSFIAGDLYEQY
cdr3_length: 10; j_call: TRBJ1-2; v_call: TRBV3-1/TRBV3-2; cdr3_aa: ASSQGQGADT
cdr3_length: 14; j_call: TRBJ2-7; v_call: TRBV6-2/TRBV6-3; cdr3_aa: ASSYRITPNSYEQY
cdr3_length: 14; j_call: TRBJ1-5; v_call: TRBV19; cdr3_aa: ASSIVGTAPNQPQH
cdr3_length: 10; j_call: TRBJ2-7; v_call: TRBV9; cdr3_aa: ASSARSGEQY
cdr3_length: 12; j_call: TRBJ1-4; v_call: TRBV30; cdr3_aa: AWSRTGLFEKLF
cdr3_length: 10; j_call: TRBJ1-1; v_call: TRBV7-2; cdr3_aa: ASSLQGIEAF
cdr3_length: 11; j_call: TRBJ1-1; v_call: TRBV30; cdr3_aa: AWSVRDGTEAF
cdr3_length: 17; j_call: TRBJ1-4; v_call: TRBV27; cdr3_aa: ASSLEGGMYLVTNEKLF
cdr3_length: 14; j_call: TRBJ2-1; v_call: TRBV18; cdr3_aa: ASSPVTSRSAGEQF
cdr3_length: 12; j_call: TRBJ2-1; v_call: TRBV29-1; cdr3_aa: SVAVVGGGNEQF
cdr3_length: 12; j_call: TRBJ1-4; v_call: TRBV4-1; cdr3_aa: ASSRDRDLEKLF
cdr3_length: 11; j_call: TRBJ2-5; v_call: TRBV7-6; cdr3_aa: ASSIRDRETQY
cdr3_length: 10; j_call: TRBJ2-7; v_call: TRBV2; cdr3_aa: ASTGSGFEQY
cdr3_length: 13; j_call: TRBJ2-7; v_call: TRBV7-2; cdr3_aa: ASSLVASGNYEQY
cdr3_length: 11; j_call: TRBJ1-4; v_call: TRBV19; cdr3_aa: ASSPGTTEKLF
cdr3_length: 10; j_call: TRBJ2-1; v_call: TRBV6-2/TRBV6-3; cdr3_aa: ASSYTGNEQF
cdr3_length: 12; j_call: TRBJ2-3; v_call: TRBV9; cdr3_aa: ASSVDSMSDTQY
cdr3_length: 11; j_call: TRBJ1-5; v_call: TRBV2; cdr3_aa: ASSKTGVGPQH
cdr3_length: 11; j_call: TRBJ1-2; v_call: TRBV6-5; cdr3_aa: ASSLAAGDGYT
cdr3_length: 13; j_call: TRBJ2-7; v_call: TRBV5-6; cdr3_aa: ASSYWDRASYEQY
cdr3_length: 13; j_call: TRBJ2-3; v_call: TRBV5-8; cdr3_aa: ASSLGRVRTDTQY
cdr3_length: 11; j_call: TRBJ2-2; v_call: TRBV29-1; cdr3_aa: SVHTGAGGELF
cdr3_length: 13; j_call: TRBJ2-5; v_call: TRBV7-3; cdr3_aa: ASSLRGTRVETQY
cdr3_length: 17; j_call: TRBJ1-4; v_call: TRBV19; cdr3_aa: ASSIARPGTGELDEKLF
cdr3_length: 15; j_call: TRBJ2-2; v_call: TRBV24-1; cdr3_aa: ATSDIPTAGSPGELF
cdr3_length: 13; j_call: TRBJ2-7; v_call: TRBV3-1/TRBV3-2; cdr3_aa: ASSHGGAPSYEQY
cdr3_length: 12; j_call: TRBJ2-5; v_call: TRBV13; cdr3_aa: ASSLGRGQETQY
cdr3_length: 9; j_call: TRBJ1-2; v_call: TRBV7-2; cdr3_aa: ANVRESGYT
cdr3_length: 11; j_call: TRBJ2-3; v_call: TRBV4-2; cdr3_aa: AVTSGMGNTQY
cdr3_length: 11; j_call: TRBJ2-7; v_call: TRBV12-3/TRBV12-4; cdr3_aa: ASSRTGALSTV
cdr3_length: 11; j_call: TRBJ2-2; v_call: TRBV5-1; cdr3_aa: ASSFVEAGELF
cdr3_length: 16; j_call: TRBJ2-5; v_call: TRBV18; cdr3_aa: ASSPTSGQAKPEETQY